What follows is one T cell receptor (beta chain) and its context. Its specific antigen is unknown. Base qualities are missing; no much larger clone stands one base away. TCRbeta CDR3 regions were amplified from genomic DNA by means of the immunoSEQ Assay, a bias-controlled multiplex PCR. As for the authors' bioinformatics: The number of nucleated cells in each sample was estimated from the amplification of reference gene primers within the assay. To quantify the absolute abundance of each unique TCRbeta CDR3 rearrangement, sequence reads were collapsed and filtered. Productive Simpson clonality was computed per sample as the square root of Simpson's diversity index over productive rearrangements. Drawn from immuneACCESS, this table holds only the in-frame rearrangements with V and J called that TCRdb kept. Clones are partly lost; checked studies trace under half to an unresolved V gene and leave the rest unexplained. V, J and clone size are those of that table, while D and trimming were read from the DNA. The sample profile shows about 180,000 clones; more than 70% of them were found once. The top ten constitute nearly 2.5% of the sample.

The V end gives up 6 bases and the J end 5 bases, leaving 7 bases in the junction not matched to a gene. The CDR1 and CDR2 encoded by the germline V gene are LGHNT and FRNRAP. Spanning cysteine to phenylalanine, the CDR3 consists of 13 amino acids. CDR3 DNA is the only sequence kept; it has 39 bases, read in frame from the first base. The collaborating institutions used their own protocols to collect whole blood in K2EDTA tubes. For TCRbeta analysis, collaborators shipped samples as frozen whole blood, isolated PBMCs, or DNA extracted from either of those sample types. This entry belongs to a study of blood T cell repertoires in COVID-19 (dated by TCRdb to 2018 to 2021). Context from the whole study: Samples from collaborators originated in the United States, Italy and Spain and spanned both the acute and convalescent phases of COVID-19. The material from the prospective study consisted of cDNA or gDNA derived from T cells, B-cell-depleted T cells, or PBMCs. Subjects who had been exposed to COVID-19, were actively infected with it, or had recovered from it provided the deeply sampled blood TCRbeta repertoires that made up the dataset. The repertoires were released in a freely available public database meant as a resource for research on the immune response to SARS-CoV-2. The samples were drawn from two sources: the first 160 participants of the ongoing ImmuneRACE study, and about 1,300 subjects contributed by 6 global collaborators. Nearly every sample came with metadata listing a de-identified subject ID, COVID-19 status, age in years and sex. HLA class I and class II types, where available, came from metadata supplied by the sample provider rather than from assay-based typing. Paper-wide results and their limitations: How much clinical and demographic metadata was included differed by source and by participant, and the metadata was provided uncurated.

This chain is built from TRBV12-5 and TRBJ2-7, with 7 middle bases fitting TRBD1. The sequenced sample consisted of peripheral blood. The clonotype comes from a man aged 40-49 years with active or convalescent COVID-19. The CDR3 protein sequence reads: CASGRTGSDEQYF. The nucleotide sequence reads as follows: TGTGCTAGTGGAAGGACAGGATCGGACGAGCAGTACTTC.